Below, 14 T cell receptor beta chains from the same sample are listed, as sequenced in a study of blood T cell repertoires in COVID-19 (TCRdb year 2020). The library was built by means of the immunoSEQ multiplex PCR assay. TCRdb obtained this table from immuneACCESS and retained in-frame rearrangements with V and J assigned. These tables miss some clones; where compared with another copy, unresolved V genes account for less than half of the shortfall, and the remainder is unexplained. For this sample the table gives some 120,000 clones, of which about 70% were detected only once. The ten largest clones represent around 2% of the sample. Sequencing was performed on peripheral blood. The receptors were gathered from a woman in her 70s with acute or convalescent COVID-19.

This chain joins TRBV7-2 and TRBJ1-3; no firm D call. The V end lost 6 bases, the J end lost 2 bases, and 14 bases lay between the germline ends. The CDR3 consists of 15 residues. The germline V gene has CDR1 SGHTA and CDR2 FQGNSA. The DNA of the CDR3 is TGTGCCAGCAGAAACCCAAATCAGGCTGGAAACACCATATATTTT. Translated, it gives CASRNPNQAGNTIYF.

This sequence joins TRBV6-5 and TRBJ2-1; perhaps TRBD2 as D (6 bases). Trimming pared 2 bases from V and 7 bases from J, leaving 15 bases between. The CDR3 covers 15 residues. The germline gives CDR1 MNHEY, CDR2 SVGAGI. In nucleotides, the CDR3 is TGTGCCAGCAGTTACCCGATCGGGACTTTAAATGAGCAGTTCTTC. As protein: CASSYPIGTLNEQFF.

The chain uses TRBV14 and TRBJ1-2; the D gene is possibly TRBD1 (5 bases). Between the trimmed V and J ends, which lost 1 base and 8 bases, there was a span of 11 bases. The CDR3 has 13 residues. CDR1 is SGHDN and CDR2 is FVKESK in the germline V gene. CDR3 residues: CASSQASQAGYTF. The DNA for the CDR3 is TGTGCCAGCAGCCAAGCTTCACAGGCAGGCTACACCTTC.

V gene TRBV7-2 combines with J gene TRBJ2-7, with D perhaps TRBD2 (5 bases). V lost 2 bases, J lost 3 bases, and 20 bases lay in between. The CDR3 consists of 17 residues. CDR1 is SGHTA and CDR2 is FQGNSA in the germline V gene. The CDR3 region is CASSLNLRVVGGYEQYF. The CDR3 bases are TGTGCCAGCAGCTTAAATCTTAGGGTGGTCGGAGGCTACGAGCAGTACTTC. The complete variable domain, with remaining parts taken from reference TRBV7-2 and TRBJ2-7, reads GAGVSQSPSNKVTEKGKDVELRCDPISGHTALYWYRQSLGQGLEFLIYFQGNSAPDKSGLPSDRFSAERTGGSVSTLTIQRTQQEDSAVYLCASSLNLRVVGGYEQYFGPGTRLTVT.

This clone was seen a single time. The chain couples TRBV10-3 to TRBJ2-2; TRBD1 aligns across 10 bases. V dropped 8 bases and J dropped 2; count of bases not matched to a gene: 17. The CDR3 sequence is 19 residues long. Germline V gives CDR1 ENHRY, CDR2 SYGVKD. The DNA of the CDR3 is TGTGCCATCGGAGCCGGGACAGGGGTAGCGGGTTCTAACACCGGGGAGCTGTTTTTT. It codes for CAIGAGTGVAGSNTGELFF.

V gene TRBV2 combines with J gene TRBJ1-2; 7 bases agree with TRBD1. The CDR3 is 14 residues long. With V trimmed by 3 bases and J by 8 bases, 9 bases remained unmatched. Germline CDR1 and CDR2: SNHLY and FYNNEI. The CDR3 loop reads CASSEGDRVRGYTF. CDR3 in DNA: TGTGCCAGCAGTGAGGGTGACAGGGTGCGGGGCTACACCTTC.

This chain connects TRBV5-1 to TRBJ2-3; 9 bases align to TRBD2. Germline lookup yields CDR1 SGHRS and CDR2 YFSETQ. The CDR3 covers 15 residues. V gave up 2 bases and J gave up 0 bases; unmatched junction bases: 1. CDR3 in DNA: TGCGCCAGCAGCTTAAGCGGGGGGAGCACAGATACGCAGTATTTT. Amino acids: CASSLSGGSTDTQYF.

In DNA, the CDR3 is TGTGCCAGCAGTTACTCCGGACTGGGCCAAGAGACCCAGTACTTC. Protein sequence: CASSYSGLGQETQYF. The V and J genes are TRBV6-2 or TRBV6-3 and TRBJ2-5, with D perhaps TRBD2 (5 bases). Trimming stripped 0 bases from V and 1 base from J, with 9 bases between. CDR1 is MNHEY and CDR2 is SVGEGT in the germline V gene. The CDR3 is made up of 15 amino acids.

This clone turned up a few times. The chain uses TRBV7-3 and TRBJ2-3, with D possibly TRBD2 on 6 matching bases. This CDR3 has 14 amino acids. With 3 bases removed from V and 5 bases from J, the gap between germline ends came to 12 bases. Germline V gene lookup returns CDR1 SGHTA and CDR2 FQGTGA. CDR3 loop: CASSFRDFRDTQYF. In nucleotides, the CDR3 is TGTGCCAGCAGCTTCAGGGACTTTCGAGATACGCAGTATTTT. Full variable domain (missing parts from reference TRBV7-3 and TRBJ2-3): GAGVSQTPSNKVTEKGKYVELRCDPISGHTALYWYRQSLGQGPEFLIYFQGTGAADDSGLPNDRFFAVRPEGSVSTLKIQRTERGDSAVYLCASSFRDFRDTQYFGPGTRLTVL.

This clone was found a few times. The rearrangement links TRBV7-9 to TRBJ1-1; 8 bases agree with TRBD1. This CDR3 is 15 amino acids long. Trimming cost V 7 bases and J 4 bases; bases outside gene matches: 11. The V gene's germline CDR1 is SEHNR and CDR2 FQNEAQ (reference sequence). The CDR3 coding sequence is TGTGCCAGCACAGAGACAGGGGATGGGTCCACTGAAGCTTTCTTT. Translation: CASTETGDGSTEAFF.

This clone was counted between two and nine times. The chain uses TRBV6-4 and TRBJ2-2; TRBD2 matches at 7 bases. Germline loops: CDR1 MRHNA, CDR2 SNTAGT. V lost 3 bases and J lost 4; bases outside the gene matches: 2. The CDR3 is 14 amino acids. CDR3 region: CASSELATTGELFF. CDR3 DNA: TGTGCCAGCAGTGAACTAGCGACCACCGGGGAGCTGTTTTTT.

This clone occurred a few times. The chain is built from TRBV7-8 and TRBJ2-5; 7 nucleotides align to TRBD2. The CDR3 totals 15 residues. The V gene end was trimmed by 1 base and the J gene end by 1 base; junction bases not matched to a gene: 3. Germline V gene lookup returns CDR1 SGHVS and CDR2 FQNEAQ. The CDR3 DNA is TGTGCCAGCAGCTTAGGAGCGGGGATCCAAGAGACCCAGTACTTC. Its protein is CASSLGAGIQETQYF.

The genes are TRBV19 and TRBJ1-5, with D hard to call. The CDR3 has 12 amino acids. V was cut by 7 bases and J by 4 bases, with 8 bases left in between. Per germline, CDR1 LNHDA and CDR2 SQIVND (reference sequence). The CDR3 loop is CASTRSNQPQHF. Here the CDR3 DNA reads TGTGCCAGTACTCGGAGTAATCAGCCCCAGCATTTT.

The J gene is TRBJ2-3, the V gene TRBV19, with a possible D match to TRBD1 (6 bases). This CDR3 has 16 residues. V was cut by 4 bases and J by 0 bases, with 14 bases left in between. The germline gives CDR1 LNHDA, CDR2 SQIVND (reference sequence). The DNA for the CDR3 is TGTGCCAGTAGTACCTACAGGGCTTCTAGCACAGATACGCAGTATTTT. It yields the protein CASSTYRASSTDTQYF.